The entry below describes one T cell receptor beta chain. Antigen: not known. The data derive from a study of cytomegalovirus exposure and HLA in healthy donors. The wider study: It was reported in a later analysis that the same platform had been used for the 120 validation repertoires as for the approximately 730 first-cohort repertoires.

V lost 3 bases to trimming and J lost 6 bases, with 10 bases between them. In germline, CDR1 is SGHKS, CDR2 YYEKEE (reference sequence). This CDR3 has 12 residues. The protocol was immunoSEQ multiplex PCR, while the TCRdb copy is restricted to in-frame clones and leaves out a portion. The table has around 300,000 clones, around nine tenths seen once; the top ten hold 0.92%. General study results and limits: The study flagged some 180 TCR beta chains as cytomegalovirus-associated. The majority of TCR sequences were rare, yet some public TCRs appeared in many donors.

The donors were members of the 120-subject validation cohort (separate from the approximately 670-subject first cohort). Sequencing was performed on PBMCs. The sequence was obtained from a woman aged 18-30 years in good health and CMV-seronegative. The chain carries TRBV5-5 and TRBJ2-7; maybe TRBD1 (5 bases). The CDR3 sequence is CASSYSGSEQYF. The CDR3 nucleotides read TGTGCCAGCAGCTACTCAGGGTCCGAGCAGTACTTC.